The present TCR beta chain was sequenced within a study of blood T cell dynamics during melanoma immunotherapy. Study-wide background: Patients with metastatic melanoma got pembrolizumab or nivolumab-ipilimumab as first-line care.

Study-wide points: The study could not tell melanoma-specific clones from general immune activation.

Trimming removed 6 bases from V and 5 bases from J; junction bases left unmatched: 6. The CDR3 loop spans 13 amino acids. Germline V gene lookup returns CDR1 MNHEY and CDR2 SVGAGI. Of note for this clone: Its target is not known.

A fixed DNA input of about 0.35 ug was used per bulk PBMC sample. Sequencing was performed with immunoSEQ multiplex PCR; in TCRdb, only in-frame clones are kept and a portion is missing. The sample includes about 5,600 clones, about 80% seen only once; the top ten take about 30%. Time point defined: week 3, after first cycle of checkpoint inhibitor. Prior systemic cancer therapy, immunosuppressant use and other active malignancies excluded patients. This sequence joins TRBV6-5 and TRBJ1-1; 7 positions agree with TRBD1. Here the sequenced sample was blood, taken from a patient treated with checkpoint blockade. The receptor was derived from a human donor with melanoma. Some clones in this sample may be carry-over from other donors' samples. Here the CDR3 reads CASRHQGGTEAFF. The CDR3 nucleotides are TGTGCCAGCAGGCATCAGGGGGGTACTGAAGCTTTCTTT.